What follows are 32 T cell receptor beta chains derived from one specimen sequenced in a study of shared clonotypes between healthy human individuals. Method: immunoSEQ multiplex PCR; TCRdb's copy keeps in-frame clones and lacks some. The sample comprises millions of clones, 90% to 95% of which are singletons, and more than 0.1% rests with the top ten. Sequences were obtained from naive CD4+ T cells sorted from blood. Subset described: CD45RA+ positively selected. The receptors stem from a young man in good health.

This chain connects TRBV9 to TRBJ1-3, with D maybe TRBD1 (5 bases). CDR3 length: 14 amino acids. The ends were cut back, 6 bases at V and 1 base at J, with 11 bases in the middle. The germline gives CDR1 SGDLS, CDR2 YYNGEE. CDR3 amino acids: CASNPGGSGNTIYF. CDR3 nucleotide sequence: TGTGCCAGCAACCCTGGGGGGTCTGGAAACACCATATATTTT. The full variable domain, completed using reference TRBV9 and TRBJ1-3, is DSGVTQTPKHLITATGQRVTLRCSPRSGDLSVYWYQQSLDQGLQFLIQYYNGEERAKGNILERFSAQQFPDLHSELNLSSLELGDSALYFCASNPGGSGNTIYFGEGSWLTVV.

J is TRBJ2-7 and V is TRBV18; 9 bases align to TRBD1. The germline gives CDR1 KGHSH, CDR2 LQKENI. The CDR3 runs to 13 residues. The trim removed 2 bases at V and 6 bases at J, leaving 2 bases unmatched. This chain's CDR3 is CASSPVQGAEQYF. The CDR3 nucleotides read TGTGCCAGCTCACCAGTACAGGGGGCCGAGCAGTACTTC.

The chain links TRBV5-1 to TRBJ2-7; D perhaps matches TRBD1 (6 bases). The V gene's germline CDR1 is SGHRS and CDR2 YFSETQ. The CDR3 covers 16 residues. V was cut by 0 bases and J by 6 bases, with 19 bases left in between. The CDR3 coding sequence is TGCGCCAGCAGCTTGGGGGCCGGACAGAGGTCGGGCGAGCAGTACTTC. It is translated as CASSLGAGQRSGEQYF.

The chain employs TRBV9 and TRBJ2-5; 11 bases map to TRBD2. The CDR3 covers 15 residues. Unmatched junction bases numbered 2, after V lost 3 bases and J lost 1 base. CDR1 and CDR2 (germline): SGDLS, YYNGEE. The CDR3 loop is CASSGSGGAQETQYF. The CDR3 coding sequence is TGTGCCAGCAGCGGTAGCGGGGGGGCCCAAGAGACCCAGTACTTC.

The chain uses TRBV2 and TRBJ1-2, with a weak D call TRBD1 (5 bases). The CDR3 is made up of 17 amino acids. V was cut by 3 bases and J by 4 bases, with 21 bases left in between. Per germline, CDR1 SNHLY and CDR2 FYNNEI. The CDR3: CASSEKGTDIRSYGYTF. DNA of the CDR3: TGTGCCAGCAGTGAGAAAGGGACGGATATCCGTTCCTATGGCTACACCTTC.

CDR3 residues: CASSPADTYYGYTF. Here the CDR3 DNA reads TGTGCCAGCAGTCCGGCGGACACTTACTATGGCTACACCTTC. The chain links TRBV28 to TRBJ1-2; TRBD1 is a possible D gene (5 bases). This CDR3 has 14 residues. The germline V and J ends were trimmed by 5 bases and 3 bases, with 13 bases remaining between them. Germline CDR1 reads MDHEN; CDR2 reads SYDVKM.

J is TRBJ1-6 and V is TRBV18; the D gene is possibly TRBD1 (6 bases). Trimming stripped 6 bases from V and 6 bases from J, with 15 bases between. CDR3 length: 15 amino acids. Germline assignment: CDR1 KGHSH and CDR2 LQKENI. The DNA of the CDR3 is TGTGCCAGCTCCGAGCCAGGCAGGGGTAATTCACCCCTCCACTTT. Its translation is CASSEPGRGNSPLHF.

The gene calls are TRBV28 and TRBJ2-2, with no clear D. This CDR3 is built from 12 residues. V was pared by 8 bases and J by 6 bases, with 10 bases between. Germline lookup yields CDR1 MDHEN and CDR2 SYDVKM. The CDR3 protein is CASVKAPGELFF. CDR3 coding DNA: TGTGCCAGCGTTAAGGCTCCCGGGGAGCTGTTTTTT.

CDR3 loop: CASSGLAGANTGELFF. For the CDR3, the DNA is TGTGCCAGCAGCGGACTAGCGGGGGCGAACACCGGGGAGCTGTTTTTT. The rearrangement joins TRBV9 to TRBJ2-2, with 12 positions matching TRBD2. With 3 bases clipped from V and 0 bases from J, the junction kept 0 bases outside the gene matches. The CDR3 consists of 16 residues. Germline assignment: CDR1 SGDLS and CDR2 YYNGEE.

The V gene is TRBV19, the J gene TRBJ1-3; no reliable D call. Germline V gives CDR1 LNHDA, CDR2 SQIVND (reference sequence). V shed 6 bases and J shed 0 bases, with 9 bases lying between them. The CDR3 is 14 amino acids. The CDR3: CASREESSGNTIYF. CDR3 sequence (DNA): TGTGCCAGTAGAGAGGAGAGCTCTGGAAACACCATATATTTT.

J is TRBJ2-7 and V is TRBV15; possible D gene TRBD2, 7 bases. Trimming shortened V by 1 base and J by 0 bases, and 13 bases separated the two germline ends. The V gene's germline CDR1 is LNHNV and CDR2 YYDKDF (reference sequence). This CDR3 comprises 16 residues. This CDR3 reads CATSRGAGANSYEQYF. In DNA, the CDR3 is TGTGCCACCAGCAGAGGTGCGGGGGCGAACTCCTACGAGCAGTACTTC.

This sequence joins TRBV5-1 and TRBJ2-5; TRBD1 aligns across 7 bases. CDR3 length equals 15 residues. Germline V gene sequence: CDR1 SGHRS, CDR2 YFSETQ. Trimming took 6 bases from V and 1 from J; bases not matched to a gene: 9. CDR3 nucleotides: TGCGCCAGCAAGCAAACGGGACAGATCCAAGAGACCCAGTACTTC. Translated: CASKQTGQIQETQYF.

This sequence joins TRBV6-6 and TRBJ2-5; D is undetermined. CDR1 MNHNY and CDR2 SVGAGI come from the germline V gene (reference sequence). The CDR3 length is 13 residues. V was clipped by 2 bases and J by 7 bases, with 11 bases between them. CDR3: CASSYGVTGTQYF. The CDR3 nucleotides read TGTGCCAGCAGTTACGGGGTGACGGGGACCCAGTACTTC.

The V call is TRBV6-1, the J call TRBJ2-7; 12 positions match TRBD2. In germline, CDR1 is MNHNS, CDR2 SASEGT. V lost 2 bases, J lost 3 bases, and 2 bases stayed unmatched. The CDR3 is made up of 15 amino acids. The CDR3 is CASSEPGLAGYEQYF. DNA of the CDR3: TGTGCCAGCAGTGAACCGGGACTAGCGGGCTACGAGCAGTACTTC.

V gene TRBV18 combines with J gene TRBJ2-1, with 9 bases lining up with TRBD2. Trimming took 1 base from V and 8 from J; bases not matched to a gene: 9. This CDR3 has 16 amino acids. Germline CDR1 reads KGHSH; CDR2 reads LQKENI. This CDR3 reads CASSPRVSGGFDEQFF. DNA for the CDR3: TGTGCCAGCTCACCACGGGTTAGCGGGGGATTTGATGAGCAGTTCTTC.

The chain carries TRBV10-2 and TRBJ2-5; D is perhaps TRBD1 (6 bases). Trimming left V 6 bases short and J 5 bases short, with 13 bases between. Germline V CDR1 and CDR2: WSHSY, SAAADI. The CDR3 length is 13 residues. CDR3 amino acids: CASRQGLMETQYF. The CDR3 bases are TGCGCCAGCAGGCAGGGGCTAATGGAGACCCAGTACTTC.

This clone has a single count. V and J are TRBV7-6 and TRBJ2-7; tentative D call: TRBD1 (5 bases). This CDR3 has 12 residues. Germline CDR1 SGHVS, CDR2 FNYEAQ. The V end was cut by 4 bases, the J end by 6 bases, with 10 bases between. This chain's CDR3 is CASSSQGIEQYF. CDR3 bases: TGTGCCAGCAGCTCTCAGGGAATCGAGCAGTACTTC.

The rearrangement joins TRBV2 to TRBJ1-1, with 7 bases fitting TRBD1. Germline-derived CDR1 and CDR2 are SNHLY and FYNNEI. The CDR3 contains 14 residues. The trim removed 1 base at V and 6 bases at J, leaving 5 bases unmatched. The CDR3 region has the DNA TGTGCCAGCAGTGAAGAGACAGGGAGACCTGAAGCTTTCTTT. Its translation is CASSEETGRPEAFF.

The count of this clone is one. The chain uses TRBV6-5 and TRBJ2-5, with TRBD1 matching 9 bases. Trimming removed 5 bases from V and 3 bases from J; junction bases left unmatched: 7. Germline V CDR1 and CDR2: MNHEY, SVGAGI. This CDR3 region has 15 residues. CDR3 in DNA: TGTGCCAGCAGTCCCGGACAGGGGAGGGAAGAGACCCAGTACTTC. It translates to CASSPGQGREETQYF.

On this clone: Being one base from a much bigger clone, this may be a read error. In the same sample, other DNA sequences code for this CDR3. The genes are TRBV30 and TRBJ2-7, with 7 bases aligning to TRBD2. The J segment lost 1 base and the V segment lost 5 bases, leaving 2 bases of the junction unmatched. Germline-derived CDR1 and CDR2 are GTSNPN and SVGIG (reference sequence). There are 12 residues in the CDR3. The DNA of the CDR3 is TGTGCCTGGTCGGGGGGTTCCTACGAGCAGTACTTC. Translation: CAWSGGSYEQYF.

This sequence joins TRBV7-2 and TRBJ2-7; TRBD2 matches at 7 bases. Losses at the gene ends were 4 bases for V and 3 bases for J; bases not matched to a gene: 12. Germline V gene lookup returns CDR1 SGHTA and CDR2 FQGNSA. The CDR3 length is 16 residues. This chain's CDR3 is CASSSTTGRFLYEQYF. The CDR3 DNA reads TGTGCCAGCAGCTCCACGACCGGGAGGTTCCTCTACGAGCAGTACTTC.

As DNA, the CDR3 is TGTGCCTGGATCTCGGACAGGGGTACTCATGGCTACACCTTC. It specifies CAWISDRGTHGYTF. The chain has TRBV30 and TRBJ1-2; 9 nucleotides line up with TRBD1. The germline CDR1 and CDR2 sequences are GTSNPN and SVGIG (reference sequence). V shed 4 bases and J 6 bases; nucleotides not matched to a gene: 9. The CDR3 sequence is 14 residues long.

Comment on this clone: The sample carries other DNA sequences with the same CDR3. The CDR3 DNA sequence: TGTGCCAGCAGCCTCCTTACGCTGAACACTGAAGCTTTCTTT. Translated: CASSLLTLNTEAFF. This chain joins TRBV5-6 and TRBJ1-1; D is unclear. Germline loops: CDR1 SGHDT, CDR2 YYEEEE. This CDR3 is 14 amino acids long. Trimming removed 4 bases from V and 0 bases from J, with 10 bases in between.

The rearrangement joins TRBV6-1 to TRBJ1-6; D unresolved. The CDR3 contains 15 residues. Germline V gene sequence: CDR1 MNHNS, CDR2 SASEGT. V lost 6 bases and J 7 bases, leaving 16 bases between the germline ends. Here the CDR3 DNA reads TGTGCCAGCAGCGAAAGGACGGGAGGAAATTCACCCCTCCACTTT. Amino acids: CASSERTGGNSPLHF.

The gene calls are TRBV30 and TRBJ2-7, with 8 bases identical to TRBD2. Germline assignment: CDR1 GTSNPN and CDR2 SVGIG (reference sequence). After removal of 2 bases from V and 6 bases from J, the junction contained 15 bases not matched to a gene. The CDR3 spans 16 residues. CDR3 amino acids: CAWSPPVNGGASEQYF. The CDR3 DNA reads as TGTGCCTGGAGTCCCCCCGTTAACGGGGGGGCTTCCGAGCAGTACTTC. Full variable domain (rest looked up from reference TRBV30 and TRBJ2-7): SQTIHQWPATLVQPVGSPLSLECTVEGTSNPNLYWYRQAAGRGLQLLFYSVGIGQISSEVPQNLSASRPQDRQFILSSKKLLLSDSGFYLCAWSPPVNGGASEQYFGPGTRLTVT.

The CDR3: CASSPTLSGTQYF. CDR3 nucleotides: TGCGCCAGCAGCCCGACCCTGTCGGGGACCCAGTACTTC. This chain uses TRBV5-1 with TRBJ2-5; D uncertain. V was trimmed by 4 bases and J by 7 bases, leaving 14 bases between them. Germline CDR1 reads SGHRS; CDR2 reads YFSETQ. The CDR3 has 13 amino acids.

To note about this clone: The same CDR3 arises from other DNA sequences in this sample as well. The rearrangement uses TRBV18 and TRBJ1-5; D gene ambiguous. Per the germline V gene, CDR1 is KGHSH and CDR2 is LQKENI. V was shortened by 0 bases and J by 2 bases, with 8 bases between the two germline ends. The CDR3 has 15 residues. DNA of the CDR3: TGTGCCAGCTCACCACCGGGCGGGGGCAATCAGCCCCAGCATTTT. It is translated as CASSPPGGGNQPQHF. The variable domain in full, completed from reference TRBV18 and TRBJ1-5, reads NAGVMQNPRHLVRRRGQEARLRCSPMKGHSHVYWYRQLPEEGLKFMVYLQKENIIDESGMPKERFSAEFPKEGPSILRIQQVVRGDSAAYFCASSPPGGGNQPQHFGDGTRLSIL.

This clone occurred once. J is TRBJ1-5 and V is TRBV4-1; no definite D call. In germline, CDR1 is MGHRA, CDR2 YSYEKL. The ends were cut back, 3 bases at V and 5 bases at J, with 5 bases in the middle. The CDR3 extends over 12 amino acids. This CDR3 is CASSHQDQPQHF. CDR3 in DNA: TGCGCCAGCAGCCATCAAGATCAGCCCCAGCATTTT.

The CDR3 is CATFEGNTGELFF. The CDR3 region has the DNA TGTGCCACCTTTGAGGGAAACACCGGGGAGCTGTTTTTT. The chain links TRBV18 to TRBJ2-2, with D possibly being TRBD2 (5 bases). V was clipped by 10 bases and J by 2 bases, with 11 bases between them. CDR1 is KGHSH and CDR2 is LQKENI in the germline V gene. The CDR3 is 13 residues long.

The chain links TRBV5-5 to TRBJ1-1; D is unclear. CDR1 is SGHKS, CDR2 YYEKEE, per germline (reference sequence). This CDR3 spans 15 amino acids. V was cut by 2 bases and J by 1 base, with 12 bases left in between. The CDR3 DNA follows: TGTGCCAGCAGCTTTGAGTTCAGTCCGAACACTGAAGCTTTCTTT. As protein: CASSFEFSPNTEAFF.

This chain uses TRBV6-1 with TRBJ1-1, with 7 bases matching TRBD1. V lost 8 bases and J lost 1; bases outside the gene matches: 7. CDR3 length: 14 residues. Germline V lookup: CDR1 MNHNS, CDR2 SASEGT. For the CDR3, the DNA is TGTGCCAGCGTAGGTCGGGACAGGAACACTGAAGCTTTCTTT. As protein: CASVGRDRNTEAFF.

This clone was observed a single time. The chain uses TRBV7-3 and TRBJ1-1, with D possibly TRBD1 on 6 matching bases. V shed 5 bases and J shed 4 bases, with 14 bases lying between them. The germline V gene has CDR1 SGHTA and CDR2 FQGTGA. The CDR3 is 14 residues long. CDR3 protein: CASSPGGGGTEAFF. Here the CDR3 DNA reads TGTGCCAGCAGCCCCGGAGGGGGGGGCACTGAAGCTTTCTTT.